The 14 T cell receptor beta chains below come from one sample, sequenced in a study of T cells expressing NK-cell markers. TCRdb reanalyzed the 5' RACE reads and collapses them to one entry per CDR3 protein, without DNA. The specimen's table records some 150,000 distinct CDR3 sequences. Sample: blood T cells: a sorted CD56 or NKG2C T cell subset, CD4+ or CD8+ T cells, or bulk PBMC T cells (not recorded which). The receptor source for this set is a man younger than 35 in good health.

The chain is built from TRBV4-3 and TRBJ2-7. The germline CDR1 and CDR2 sequences are LGHNA and YSLEER. This CDR3 comprises 14 residues. The CDR3 sequence: CASSQRSGSYEQYF.

The V and J genes are TRBV19 and TRBJ1-1; the D call of TRBD1 rests on TCRdb alone, since no DNA is present to check it. CDR3 size: 12 residues. Germline assignment: CDR1 LNHDA and CDR2 SQIVND (reference sequence). CDR3: CASLEWGTEAFF.

The chain uses TRBV7-2 and TRBJ2-1. Germline loops: CDR1 SGHTA, CDR2 FQGNSA. The CDR3 contains 15 residues. The CDR3 spells CASSSSDGPYNEQFF.

The rearrangement joins TRBV4-3 to TRBJ1-3; the TCRdb call, TRBD1, lacks DNA for checking. The CDR3 covers 17 residues. CDR1 LGHNA and CDR2 YSLEER come from the germline V gene. This CDR3 is CASSQDQQGGSGNTIYF.

This chain links TRBV12-3 or TRBV12-4 with TRBJ2-1; TCRdb's assignment of TRBD1 cannot be checked, as there is no DNA. This CDR3 contains 12 residues. The CDR3 sequence is CASSFGRNEQFF.

The CDR3: CATLSSSETQYF. This chain uses TRBV10-3 with TRBJ2-5; without DNA, the TCRdb call of TRBD2 cannot be checked. The germline V gene has CDR1 ENHRY and CDR2 SYGVKD. The CDR3 extends over 12 amino acids.

The J gene is TRBJ2-3, the V gene TRBV5-4; TCRdb lists TRBD2, though no DNA is available to test this call. The germline V gene has CDR1 SGHNT and CDR2 YYREEE (reference sequence). This CDR3 has 16 amino acids. The CDR3 loop is CASSSGSGGTTDTQYF.

V and J are TRBV5-4 and TRBJ1-5. The CDR3 has 13 amino acids. Germline V gene lookup returns CDR1 SGHNT and CDR2 YYREEE (reference sequence). This CDR3 is CASSVGRDQPQHF. The complete variable domain, with remaining parts taken from reference TRBV5-4 and TRBJ1-5, reads ETGVTQSPTHLIKTRGQQVTLRCSSQSGHNTVSWYQQALGQGPQFIFQYYREEENGRGNFPPRFSGLQFPNYSSELNVNALELDDSALYLCASSVGRDQPQHFGDGTRLSIL.

CDR3 region: CAWSLDMAGELFF. The V gene is TRBV30, the J gene TRBJ2-2. Germline V CDR1 and CDR2: GTSNPN, SVGIG (reference sequence). The CDR3 is 13 amino acids. Complete variable domain (other parts from reference TRBV30 and TRBJ2-2): SQTIHQWPATLVQPVGSPLSLECTVEGTSNPNLYWYRQAAGRGLQLLFYSVGIGQISSEVPQNLSASRPQDRQFILSSKKLLLSDSGFYLCAWSLDMAGELFFGEGSRLTVL.

The CDR3 sequence: CAGSSGLTDTQYF. The chain is built from TRBV7-9 and TRBJ2-3; there is no DNA to check the TCRdb D call of TRBD2. Germline V gene data show CDR1 as SEHNR and CDR2 as FQNEAQ (reference sequence). CDR3 length equals 13 residues.

This chain connects TRBV12-3 or TRBV12-4 to TRBJ2-3; the D call of TRBD1 rests on TCRdb alone, since no DNA is present to check it. The CDR3 is 13 amino acids. CDR3 sequence: CASRPQGTDTQYF.

The rearrangement uses TRBV11-2 and TRBJ2-7. The CDR3 spans 15 residues. CDR1 and CDR2 from the germline V gene are SGHAT and FQNNGV. The CDR3 sequence: CASSLLPLSSYEQYF. Drawing the rest from reference TRBV11-2 and TRBJ2-7, the complete variable domain is EAGVAQSPRYKIIEKRQSVAFWCNPISGHATLYWYQQILGQGPKLLIQFQNNGVVDDSQLPKDRFSAERLKGVDSTLKIQPAKLEDSAVYLCASSLLPLSSYEQYFGPGTRLTVT.

This chain connects TRBV5-1 to TRBJ2-2; lacking DNA, the TRBD1 call made by TCRdb goes unchecked. This CDR3 is built from 15 residues. The germline V gene has CDR1 SGHRS and CDR2 YFSETQ. CDR3 protein: CASSSEQDLGGELFF.

The V and J genes are TRBV12-3 or TRBV12-4 and TRBJ2-1; there is no DNA to check the TCRdb D call of TRBD2. This CDR3 comprises 15 residues. The chain's CDR3 is CASSPGDLLYNEQFF.